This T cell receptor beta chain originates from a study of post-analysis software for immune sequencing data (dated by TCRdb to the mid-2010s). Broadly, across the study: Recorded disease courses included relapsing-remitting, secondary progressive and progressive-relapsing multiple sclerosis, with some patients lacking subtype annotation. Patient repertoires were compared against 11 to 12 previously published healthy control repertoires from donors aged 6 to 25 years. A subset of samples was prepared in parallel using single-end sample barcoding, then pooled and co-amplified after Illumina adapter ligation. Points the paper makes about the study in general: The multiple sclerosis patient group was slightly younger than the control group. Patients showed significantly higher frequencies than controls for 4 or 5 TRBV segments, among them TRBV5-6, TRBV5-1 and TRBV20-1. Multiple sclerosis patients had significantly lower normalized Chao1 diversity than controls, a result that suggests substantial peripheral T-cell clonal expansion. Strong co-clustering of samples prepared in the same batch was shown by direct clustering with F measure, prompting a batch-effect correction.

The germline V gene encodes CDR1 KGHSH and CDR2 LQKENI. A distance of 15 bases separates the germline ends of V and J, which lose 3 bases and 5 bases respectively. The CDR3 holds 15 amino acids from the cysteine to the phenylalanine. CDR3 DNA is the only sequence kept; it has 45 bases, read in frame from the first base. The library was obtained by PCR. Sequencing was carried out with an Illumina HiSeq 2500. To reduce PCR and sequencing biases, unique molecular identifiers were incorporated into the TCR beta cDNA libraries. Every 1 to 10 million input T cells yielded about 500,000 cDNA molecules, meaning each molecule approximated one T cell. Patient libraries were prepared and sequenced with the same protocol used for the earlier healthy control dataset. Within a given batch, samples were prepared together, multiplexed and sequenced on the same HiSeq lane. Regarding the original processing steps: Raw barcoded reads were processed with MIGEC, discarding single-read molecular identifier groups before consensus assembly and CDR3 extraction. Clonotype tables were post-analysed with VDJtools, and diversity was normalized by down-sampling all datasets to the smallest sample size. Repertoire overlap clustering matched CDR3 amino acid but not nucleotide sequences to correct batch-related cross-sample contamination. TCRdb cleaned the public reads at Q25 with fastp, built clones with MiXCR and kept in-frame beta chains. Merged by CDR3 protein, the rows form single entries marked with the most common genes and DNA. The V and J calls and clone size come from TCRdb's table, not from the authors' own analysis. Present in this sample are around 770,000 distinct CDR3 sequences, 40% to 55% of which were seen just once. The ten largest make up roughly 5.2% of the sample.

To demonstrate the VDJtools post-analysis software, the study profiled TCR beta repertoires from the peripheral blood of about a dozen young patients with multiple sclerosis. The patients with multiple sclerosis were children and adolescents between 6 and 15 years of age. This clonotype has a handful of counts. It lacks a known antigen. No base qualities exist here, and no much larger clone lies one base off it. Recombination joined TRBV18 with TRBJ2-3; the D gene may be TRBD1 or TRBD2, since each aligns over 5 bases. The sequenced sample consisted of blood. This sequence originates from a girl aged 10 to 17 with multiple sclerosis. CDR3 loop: CASSPPGTLRDTQYF. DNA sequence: TGTGCCAGCTCACCGCCCGGGACCCTCAGAGATACGCAGTATTTT.